These T cell receptor beta chains were read from a single sample in a study of blood T cell repertoires in COVID-19. TCRdb's table, derived via immunoSEQ multiplex PCR, lists solely in-frame clones and lacks some. This sample has about 390,000 clones; approximately 87% occur once, and the top ten carry approximately 2.5%. The source material was peripheral blood. These receptor sequences come from an older woman with COVID-19, enrolled during active disease. Each CDR3 is given with its conserved first and last residue. Fields, in order: clone size, V gene, J gene, CDR3 length, D gene, CDR3 DNA, CDR3 protein. D genes are given only for firm matches. Expanded clones are given a class, and other clones once, few, many or no size at all.

.	TRBV14	TRBJ2-1	12	.	TGTGCCAGCAGCCCGTTCGGGGATGAGCAGTTCTTC	CASSPFGDEQFF
.	TRBV5-4	TRBJ2-5	14	.	TGTGCCAGCAGCTTGGGACAAGGCGAGGAGACCCAGTACTTC	CASSLGQGEETQYF
.	TRBV28	TRBJ2-5	15	TRBD1	TGTGCCAGCAGTTTAGCCCAGGGGGCGGGGGAGACCCAGTACTTC	CASSLAQGAGETQYF
.	TRBV29-1	TRBJ1-2	14	.	TGCAGCGTTGAGCCTTGGGGGGTCAACTATGGCTACACCTTC	CSVEPWGVNYGYTF
.	TRBV27	TRBJ1-2	15	TRBD1	TGTGCCAGCAGTCGGACGGACAGGGGGAACTATGGCTACACCTTC	CASSRTDRGNYGYTF
.	TRBV13	TRBJ2-7	12	.	TGTGCCAGCAGCTCTAGGCCCTACGAGCAGTACTTC	CASSSRPYEQYF
.	TRBV3-1/TRBV3-2	TRBJ2-1	13	.	TGTGCCAGCAGCCCCTACCAGGTCAATGAGCAGTTCTTC	CASSPYQVNEQFF
.	TRBV5-6	TRBJ2-7	13	TRBD1	TGTGCCAGCAGCTTGCACAGGGGTGACGAGCAGTACTTC	CASSLHRGDEQYF
once	TRBV4-1	TRBJ1-1	15	TRBD1	TGCGCCAGCAGCTGGGGGGACAGGGGGCGAACTGAAGCTTTCTTT	CASSWGDRGRTEAFF
few	TRBV5-1	TRBJ2-3	16	TRBD2	TGCGCCAGCAGCTTACCTAGCGGGGGGACCACAGATACGCAGTATTTT	CASSLPSGGTTDTQYF
.	TRBV11-3	TRBJ1-1	12	.	TGTGCCAGCAGCTTATCACGGGGGGAAGCTTTCTTT	CASSLSRGEAFF
once	TRBV4-1	TRBJ2-7	15	TRBD1	TGCGCCAGCAGCCAAGAGCGACAGGGACCCTACGAGCAGTACTTC	CASSQERQGPYEQYF